This TCR beta chain was captured by sequencing in a study of blood T cell repertoires in COVID-19. About the research overall: Samples taken during acute and convalescent COVID-19 were collected in the United States, Italy and Spain. T cells, B-cell-depleted T cells, or PBMCs provided the cDNA or gDNA that served as material.

In the original workflow: How many nucleated cells were present was estimated from reference gene primer amplification. The data were produced by immunoSEQ multiplex PCR, yet TCRdb's version contains in-frame clones alone and is incomplete. Clonal size and the V and J genes are those of that table, whereas D and trimming came from the DNA. The sample lists some 130,000 clones, around 89% occurring once. Per the germline V gene, CDR1 is SGHTA and CDR2 is FQGTGA. CDR3 size: 13 residues. V dropped 2 bases and J dropped 7 bases, with 12 bases sitting between them. Sequenced sample: peripheral blood. The receptor comes from a man aged 60-69 years with COVID-19, enrolled during active disease. The rearrangement uses TRBV7-3 and TRBJ2-7, with a tentative D call TRBD2 (6 bases). CDR3: CASSLLGTGEQYF. For the CDR3, the DNA is TGTGCCAGCAGCTTACTAGGGACTGGTGAGCAGTACTTC.